Listed here is a single T cell receptor (beta chain). The record originates from a study of PD-L1 blockade in urothelial cancer. Overall study: The patients had undergone anywhere from 0 to 3 prior chemotherapy regimens. Once treatment had started, blood was analyzed at 3 weeks (second dose) and again at 6 weeks.

Some clones are missing from TCRdb's copy, which holds only in-frame ones; the method was immunoSEQ multiplex PCR. The sample holds 70,000 to 90,000 clones, roughly 82% seen once. CDR3 length: 15 residues. Germline CDR1 is SGHNT and CDR2 is YYREEE (reference sequence). V lost 5 bases and J lost 6; bases outside the gene matches: 11. Between 1 and 8 samples per patient were obtained, pretreatment and on-treatment. The sequence came from a man aged 70-80 years with urothelial cancer. The chain is built from TRBV5-4 and TRBJ2-3, with TRBD2 matching over 8 bases. Sequences were derived from PBMCs, sampled around atezolizumab (anti-PD-L1) treatment. CDR3 DNA sequence: TGTGCCAGCAGAAGGGGGGGACTAGATACGGATACGCAGTATTTT. Translated, it gives CASRRGGLDTDTQYF. Together with reference TRBV5-4 and TRBJ2-3, the CDR3 gives the full variable domain: ETGVTQSPTHLIKTRGQQVTLRCSSQSGHNTVSWYQQALGQGPQFIFQYYREEENGRGNFPPRFSGLQFPNYSSELNVNALELDDSALYLCASRRGGLDTDTQYFGPGTRLTVL.